This paragraph covers one T cell receptor beta chain sequence. The target antigen is unknown. Germline CDR1 is SQVTM and CDR2 is ANQGSEA. This CDR3 comprises 15 residues. Trimming took off 5 bases at V and 4 bases at J, with 21 bases between the two ends. This entry comes from a study of CD8 T cells in Susac syndrome. Study results and caveats: Clonal expansion involving Susac CD8+ cells peaked in TEMRA cells and active patients. There were approximately 15 Susac-specific public clones in total CD8+ repertoires and several in CD8+ TEMRA repertoires.

An input of roughly 0.5 to 1 ug of RNA was subjected to reverse transcription using random hexamers. TCRdb independently ran MiXCR on the immunoSEQ multiplex PCR reads; one entry per CDR3 protein. The profile shows some 200,000 distinct CDR3 sequences, approximately 95% of them singletons. The source material was CD8+ T cells from PBMCs. The rearrangement uses TRBV29-1 and TRBJ2-7; D possibly uses TRBD1 or TRBD2 (5 bases each). The TCR sequence derives from a human donor with Susac syndrome. CDR3 in DNA: TGCAGCGTTATAAGCGACCCGGGGACCTTTTACGAGCAGTACTTC. Its protein is CSVISDPGTFYEQYF.